This entry lists 20 T cell receptor beta chains sequenced from one sample in a study of T cell changes during pregnancy in multiple sclerosis. TCRdb keeps only in-frame clones here, not all; method: immunoSEQ multiplex PCR. The sample carries about 54,000 clones, about 90% recorded once. Sequences were derived from CD4+ T cells from peripheral blood mononuclear cells, sampled in the first trimester of pregnancy. The receptors were sampled from a female donor with multiple sclerosis, enrolled in a pregnancy study.

The chain is built from TRBV4-2 and TRBJ1-6; possibly TRBD1 for D (5 bases). There are 16 residues in the CDR3. V lost 1 base, J lost 5 bases, and 12 bases lay in between. Germline V CDR1 and CDR2: LGHNA, YNFKEQ. The chain's CDR3 is CASSQVRGGNNSPLHF. CDR3 nucleotides: TGTGCCAGCAGCCAAGTTAGGGGTGGGAATAATTCACCCCTCCACTTT.

V usage is TRBV2 and J usage is TRBJ1-1; possibly TRBD1 for D (6 bases). Germline lookup yields CDR1 SNHLY and CDR2 FYNNEI. V was cut by 8 bases and J by 6 bases, with 13 bases left in between. The length of the CDR3 is 12 residues. The DNA of the CDR3 is TGTGCCAGCTCCGAGGGGGGGCCTGAAGCTTTCTTT. Protein product: CASSEGGPEAFF.

J is TRBJ2-2 and V is TRBV15; 7 nucleotides line up with TRBD1. The CDR3 sequence is 17 residues long. The germline gives CDR1 LNHNV, CDR2 YYDKDF (reference sequence). V lost 0 bases to trimming and J lost 6 bases; unmatched junction nucleotides: 10. CDR3: CATSRDHRDRVSGELFF. The CDR3 nucleotides read TGTGCCACCAGCAGAGATCATAGAGACAGGGTTTCCGGGGAGCTGTTTTTT.

V and J are TRBV7-8 and TRBJ1-1; TRBD1 matches 8 bases. The CDR3 spans 14 residues. Germline V gene data show CDR1 as SGHVS and CDR2 as FQNEAQ. V gave up 7 bases and J gave up 5 bases; unmatched junction bases: 9. For the CDR3, the DNA is TGTGCCAGCACCAATAGACAGGGGTGGACTGAAGCTTTCTTT. As protein: CASTNRQGWTEAFF.

The chain links TRBV6-5 to TRBJ2-1; no reliable D call. This CDR3 is 13 amino acids long. V lost 5 bases to trimming and J lost 8 bases, with 13 bases between them. CDR1 is MNHEY and CDR2 is SVGAGI in the germline V gene. The CDR3 sequence: CASSSPAPYEQFF. In DNA, the CDR3 is TGTGCCAGCAGTAGCCCCGCCCCTTATGAGCAGTTCTTC.

The chain uses TRBV5-1 and TRBJ2-1, with a weak D call TRBD2 (6 bases). V was trimmed by 4 bases and J by 7 bases, leaving 18 bases between them. The CDR3 is 15 residues long. Germline V CDR1 and CDR2: SGHRS, YFSETQ. As DNA, the CDR3 is TGCGCCAGCAGCGCAGCCGGGACTCCCGGGAATGAGCAGTTCTTC. It yields the protein CASSAAGTPGNEQFF.

This rearrangement joins TRBV18 to TRBJ2-7; 13 bases map to TRBD2. V lost 2 bases, J lost 0 bases, and 4 bases stayed unmatched. Germline CDR1 and CDR2: KGHSH and LQKENI. The CDR3 totals 17 residues. The CDR3 coding sequence is TGTGCCAGCTCACCAGCCGGGACTAGCGGGAACTCCTACGAGCAGTACTTC. Its translation: CASSPAGTSGNSYEQYF.

The chain is built from TRBV6-1 and TRBJ2-1; TRBD1 agrees at 8 bases. Per germline, CDR1 MNHNS and CDR2 SASEGT. V was pared by 5 bases and J by 3 bases, with 3 bases of the junction left unmatched. The CDR3 loop spans 14 amino acids. The CDR3 here is CASSTGGLYNEQFF. The CDR3 DNA is TGTGCCAGCAGTACAGGGGGTCTCTACAATGAGCAGTTCTTC.

This clone was seen only once. The chain's CDR3 is CASSLEGAGSGYTF. The CDR3 DNA reads as TGCGCCAGCAGCTTGGAGGGGGCGGGGAGTGGCTACACCTTC. The genes are TRBV5-1 and TRBJ1-2, with 7 nucleotides matching TRBD1. CDR1 SGHRS and CDR2 YFSETQ come from the germline V gene. The CDR3 is 14 amino acids. With 0 bases clipped from V and 7 bases from J, the junction kept 6 bases outside the gene matches.

The chain has TRBV27 and TRBJ2-1; 12 bases match TRBD2. V lost 0 bases and J lost 7; bases outside the gene matches: 10. Germline V gene sequence: CDR1 MNHEY, CDR2 SMNVEV (reference sequence). This CDR3 contains 18 residues. The CDR3 is CASSLSRSSGGVGNEQFF. For the CDR3, the DNA is TGTGCCAGCAGTTTATCCCGGTCTAGCGGGGGGGTAGGGAATGAGCAGTTCTTC.

The chain joins TRBV28 to TRBJ2-7, with D maybe TRBD2 (5 bases). Germline CDR1 reads MDHEN; CDR2 reads SYDVKM. CDR3 length equals 13 residues. Between the trimmed V and J ends, which lost 10 bases and 3 bases, there was a span of 16 bases. The CDR3 region is CATLSQGGYEQYF. DNA of the CDR3: TGTGCCACCCTGTCCCAAGGAGGCTACGAGCAGTACTTC.

This sequence joins TRBV25-1 and TRBJ1-6, with 8 bases aligning to TRBD1. Germline CDR1 and CDR2: MGHDK and SYGVNS. The J segment lost 10 bases and the V segment lost 4 bases, leaving 6 bases of the junction unmatched. The CDR3 extends over 14 amino acids. The chain's CDR3 is CASSGTGIGSPLHF. As DNA, the CDR3 is TGTGCCAGCAGTGGGACAGGGATCGGATCACCCCTCCACTTT.

V usage is TRBV10-3 and J usage is TRBJ2-3, with D perhaps matching TRBD1 (5 bases). Looked up from germline, CDR1 is ENHRY and CDR2 is SYGVKD. This CDR3 spans 14 amino acids. The V end lost 6 bases, the J end lost 0 bases, and 10 bases lay between the germline ends. The CDR3 sequence is CAIRQGTSTDTQYF. The CDR3 DNA sequence: TGTGCCATCAGGCAGGGAACTAGCACAGATACGCAGTATTTT.

In its sample, this clone is medium-sized. This chain connects TRBV6-1 to TRBJ2-7; 8 positions agree with TRBD2. CDR1 is MNHNS and CDR2 is SASEGT in the germline V gene. This CDR3 is built from 18 residues. After removal of 0 bases from V and 0 bases from J, the junction contained 10 bases not matched to a gene. The CDR3 loop reads CASSEARAAGVSSYEQYF. For the CDR3, the DNA is TGTGCCAGCAGTGAAGCGCGGGCAGCGGGGGTTAGCTCCTACGAGCAGTACTTC.

The chain links TRBV29-1 to TRBJ2-5, with TRBD1 identical over 8 bases. J lost 5 bases, V lost 4 bases, and 3 bases had no gene match. Looked up from germline, CDR1 is SQVTM and CDR2 is ANQGSEA. This CDR3 has 12 amino acids. CDR3 DNA: TGCAGCGTTGTAACAGGGGGGGAGACCCAGTACTTC. As protein: CSVVTGGETQYF.

V is TRBV9 and J is TRBJ2-1, with TRBD2 matching 8 bases. The CDR3 loop spans 15 amino acids. The V gene end was trimmed by 2 bases and the J gene end by 4 bases; junction bases not matched to a gene: 5. The V gene's germline CDR1 is SGDLS and CDR2 YYNGEE. Here the CDR3 DNA reads TGTGCCAGCAGCGTGGCAGCGGGAGTTTACAATGAGCAGTTCTTC. This encodes CASSVAAGVYNEQFF.

The chain is built from TRBV6-5 and TRBJ2-1; D may be TRBD1 (6 bases). Looked up from germline, CDR1 is MNHEY and CDR2 is SVGAGI. CDR3 length: 13 residues. Deletions cut 4 bases from V and 8 bases from J, with 12 bases between. The CDR3 DNA reads TGTGCCAGCAGTTCCAGGGGATTGGATGAGCAGTTCTTC. This translates into CASSSRGLDEQFF.

The CDR3 DNA follows: TGTGCCAGCAGTGTGGCCTTATCCTACGAGCAGTACTTC. It codes for CASSVALSYEQYF. The genes are TRBV2 and TRBJ2-7; D is uncertain. This CDR3 has 13 amino acids. The V gene's germline CDR1 is SNHLY and CDR2 FYNNEI. Trimming removed 4 bases from V and 1 base from J, with 8 bases in between.

This chain uses TRBV6-6 with TRBJ2-1; the D gene is possibly TRBD2 (5 bases). V lost 4 bases and J lost 8, with 15 bases in between. Per germline, CDR1 MNHNY and CDR2 SVGAGI (reference sequence). CDR3 length: 14 residues. CDR3 sequence (DNA): TGTGCCAGCAGTTGGGGAGATGGCAGCCATGAGCAGTTCTTC. Amino acids: CASSWGDGSHEQFF.

A remark on this clone: This CDR3 is also generated by other DNA sequences in the sample. The CDR3 nucleotides read TGCGCCAGCAGCTTGGGTCAGGGTTCCTACGAGCAGTACTTC. Translating gives CASSLGQGSYEQYF. The chain has TRBV5-1 and TRBJ2-7; TRBD1 is a possible D gene (5 bases). Germline V lookup: CDR1 SGHRS, CDR2 YFSETQ. The CDR3 runs to 14 residues. V dropped 0 bases and J dropped 1 base, with 8 bases sitting between them.